This record concerns one T cell receptor beta chain sequence. Its antigen is not identified. Every sorted population was more than 95% pure. Expressed TCRB transcripts were sequenced because the entire RNA isolate underwent reverse transcription. TCRdb's table, derived via immunoSEQ multiplex PCR, lists solely in-frame clones and lacks some. The sample shows approximately 120,000 clones, about two fifths of them seen only once. This specimen belongs to a study of beta chain features in type 1 diabetes. Study conclusions and caveats: A moderate, significant TCRB CDR3 shortening appeared in type 1 diabetes across four CD4+ subsets.

This CDR3 is 15 amino acids long. Trimming cost V 7 bases and J 5 bases, with 18 bases left between them. Looked up from germline, CDR1 is MNHNS and CDR2 is SASEGT. Sequenced material: stem cell memory CD4+ T cells from blood. The TCR sequence derives from a woman aged 18 to 35 in good health. The genes are TRBV6-1 and TRBJ1-5; no clear D gene. CDR3 loop: CASTRGRGAYQPQHF. The CDR3 coding sequence is TGTGCCAGCACCCGCGGGCGGGGTGCATATCAGCCCCAGCATTTT.